This T cell receptor (beta chain) is drawn from a study of blood T cell repertoires in COVID-19 (dated by TCRdb to 2019 to 2021). About the full investigation: Samples covering the acute and convalescent phases of COVID-19 were provided by collaborators in the United States, Italy and Spain. Deeply sampled blood TCRbeta repertoires from subjects exposed to, actively infected with, or recovered from COVID-19 were included in the dataset. Nearly every sample came with metadata listing a de-identified subject ID, COVID-19 status, age in years and sex. The material from the prospective study consisted of cDNA or gDNA derived from T cells, B-cell-depleted T cells, or PBMCs. Samples came from the ongoing ImmuneRACE study (first 160 participants) plus 1,254 subjects from 6 global collaborators. Where available, HLA class I and class II types were taken from metadata supplied by the sample provider and were not determined by assay-based typing. A freely available public database, intended as a resource for researchers studying the immune response to SARS-CoV-2, is where the repertoires were released.

TCRbeta CDR3 regions were amplified from genomic DNA by means of the immunoSEQ Assay, a bias-controlled multiplex PCR. On the study's bioinformatics: Nucleated cell counts per sample were estimated from amplification of reference gene primers within the assay. To quantify the absolute abundance of each unique TCRbeta CDR3 rearrangement, sequence reads were collapsed and filtered. For each sample, productive Simpson clonality was calculated as the square root of Simpson's diversity index over productive rearrangements. TCRdb took over this immuneACCESS table, retaining in-frame rearrangements with V and J assigned. Such tables are incomplete; in checked studies, under half of the missing clones stem from an unresolved V gene, and the remainder is unexplained. D and trimming were read from the DNA, whereas the V and J calls and clone size are those reported in that table. The sample table contains more than 80,000 clones; only one count was recorded for about 70% of them. The ten largest account for under 30% of the sample.

Collaborating institutions collected whole blood in K2EDTA tubes following their own protocols. Collaborator samples were shipped for TCRbeta analysis as frozen whole blood, isolated PBMCs, or DNA extracted from either sample type. Regarding this clone: Its antigen remains undetermined. One base away there is no much larger clone; base qualities are not given.

Broad study findings and their caveats: Clinical and demographic metadata were provided uncurated, with the amount varying by source and participant.

The clonotype was recovered from an older woman in a cohort sampled during active or convalescent COVID-19. The sample taken for sequencing was peripheral blood.

The nucleotides read TGTGCCAGCAAAGGCAGGGATAGGGATGAAAAACTGTTTTTT. It codes for CASKGRDRDEKLFF. The V and J genes are TRBV6-1 and TRBJ1-4, with a weak D call of TRBD1 (5 bases match). From the cysteine up to the phenylalanine, the CDR3 has a length of 14 residues. The sequence is cut down to CDR3 DNA, 42 bases in frame from base 1. Trimming costs V 7 bases and J 6 bases, and their ends lie 15 bases apart. The CDR1 and CDR2 encoded by the germline V gene are MNHNS and SASEGT.